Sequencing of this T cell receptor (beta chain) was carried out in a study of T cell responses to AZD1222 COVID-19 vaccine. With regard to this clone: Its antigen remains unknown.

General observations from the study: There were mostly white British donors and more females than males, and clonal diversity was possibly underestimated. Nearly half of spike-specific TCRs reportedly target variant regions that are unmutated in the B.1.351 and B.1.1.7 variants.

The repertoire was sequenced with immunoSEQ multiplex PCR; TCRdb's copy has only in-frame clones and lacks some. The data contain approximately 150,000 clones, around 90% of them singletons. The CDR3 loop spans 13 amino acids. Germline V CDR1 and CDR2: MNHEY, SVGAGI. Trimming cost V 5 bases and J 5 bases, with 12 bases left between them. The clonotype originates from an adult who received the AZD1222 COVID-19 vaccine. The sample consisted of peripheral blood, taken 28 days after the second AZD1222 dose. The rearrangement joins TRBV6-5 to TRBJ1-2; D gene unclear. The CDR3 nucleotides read TGTGCCAGCAGTCCTACCGATGGATATGGCTACACCTTC. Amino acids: CASSPTDGYGYTF.